This TCR beta chain was observed in a study of blood T cell repertoires in COVID-19. In the study overall: From the United States, Italy and Spain came samples of acute and convalescent COVID-19. The analysed material was cDNA or gDNA that came from T cells, B-cell-depleted T cells, or PBMCs.

Per the authors' pipeline: Amplified reference gene primers provided the basis for estimating nucleated cell counts. Produced via immunoSEQ multiplex PCR; TCRdb's table is partial and in-frame only. The DNA gave D and trimming, while V, J and clone size come from that table. The profile shows 60,000 to 85,000 clones, 83% of them singletons. The CDR3 has 14 amino acids. Per the germline V gene, CDR1 is KGHSH and CDR2 is LQKENI. V shed 0 bases and J shed 7 bases, with 9 bases lying between them. This sequence was found in an elderly man with acute or convalescent COVID-19. This chain links TRBV18 with TRBJ2-2, with D perhaps matching TRBD1 (6 bases). Sequencing was performed on peripheral blood. The CDR3 coding sequence is TGTGCCAGCTCACCACCGCGGACAGACGGGGAGCTGTTTTTT. It is translated as CASSPPRTDGELFF.